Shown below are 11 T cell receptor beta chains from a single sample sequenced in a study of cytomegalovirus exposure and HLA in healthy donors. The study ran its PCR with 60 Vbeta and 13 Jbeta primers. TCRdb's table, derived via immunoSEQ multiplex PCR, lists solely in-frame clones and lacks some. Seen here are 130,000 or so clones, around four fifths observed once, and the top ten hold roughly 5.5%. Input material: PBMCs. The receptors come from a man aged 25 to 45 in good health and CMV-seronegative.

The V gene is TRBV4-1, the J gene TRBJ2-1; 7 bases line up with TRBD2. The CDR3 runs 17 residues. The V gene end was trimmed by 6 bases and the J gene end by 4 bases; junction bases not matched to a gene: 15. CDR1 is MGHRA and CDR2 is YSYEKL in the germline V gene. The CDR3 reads CASRDESGGLSYNEQFF. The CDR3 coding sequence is TGCGCCAGCAGAGATGAGTCGGGGGGACTGAGTTACAATGAGCAGTTCTTC.

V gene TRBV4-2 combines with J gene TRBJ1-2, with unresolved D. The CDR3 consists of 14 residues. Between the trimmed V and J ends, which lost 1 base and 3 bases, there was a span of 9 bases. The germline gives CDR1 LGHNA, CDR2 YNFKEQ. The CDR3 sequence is CASSQAGPDYGYTF. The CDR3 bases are TGTGCCAGCAGCCAAGCTGGGCCCGACTATGGCTACACCTTC.

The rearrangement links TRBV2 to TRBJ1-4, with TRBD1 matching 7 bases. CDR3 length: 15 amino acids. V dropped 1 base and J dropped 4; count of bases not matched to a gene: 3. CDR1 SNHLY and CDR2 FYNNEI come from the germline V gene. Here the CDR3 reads CASSEGDRGNEKLFF. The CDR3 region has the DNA TGTGCCAGCAGTGAAGGGGACAGAGGTAATGAAAAACTGTTTTTT.

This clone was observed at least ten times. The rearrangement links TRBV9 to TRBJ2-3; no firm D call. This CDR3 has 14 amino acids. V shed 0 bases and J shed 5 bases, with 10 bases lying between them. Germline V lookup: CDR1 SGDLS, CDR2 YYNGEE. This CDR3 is CASSVGRLGDTQYF. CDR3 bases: TGTGCCAGCAGCGTAGGCCGACTGGGAGATACGCAGTATTTT.

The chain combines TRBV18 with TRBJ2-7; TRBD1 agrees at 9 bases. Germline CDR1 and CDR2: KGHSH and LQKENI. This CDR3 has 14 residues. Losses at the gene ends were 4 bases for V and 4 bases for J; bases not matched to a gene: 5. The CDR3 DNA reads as TGTGCCAGCTCACTTTGGACAGGGGAATACGAGCAGTACTTC. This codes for CASSLWTGEYEQYF.

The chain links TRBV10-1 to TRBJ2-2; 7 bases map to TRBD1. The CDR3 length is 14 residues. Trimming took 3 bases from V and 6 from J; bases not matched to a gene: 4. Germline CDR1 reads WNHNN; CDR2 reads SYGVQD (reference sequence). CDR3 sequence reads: CASSDPRGSGELFF. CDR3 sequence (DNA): TGCGCCAGCAGTGACCCCAGGGGGTCCGGGGAGCTGTTTTTT.

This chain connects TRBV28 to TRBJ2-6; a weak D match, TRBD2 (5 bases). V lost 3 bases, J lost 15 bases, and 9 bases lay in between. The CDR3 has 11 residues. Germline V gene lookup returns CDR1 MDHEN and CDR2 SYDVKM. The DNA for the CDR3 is TGTGCCAGCAGTTTCAGGAGCGGCCTGACTTTC. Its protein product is CASSFRSGLTF. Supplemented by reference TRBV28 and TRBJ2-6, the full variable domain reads DVKVTQSSRYLVKRTGEKVFLECVQDMDHENMFWYRQDPGLGLRLIYFSYDVKMKEKGDIPEGYSVSREKKERFSLILESASTNQTSMYLCASSFRSGLTFGAGSRLTVL.

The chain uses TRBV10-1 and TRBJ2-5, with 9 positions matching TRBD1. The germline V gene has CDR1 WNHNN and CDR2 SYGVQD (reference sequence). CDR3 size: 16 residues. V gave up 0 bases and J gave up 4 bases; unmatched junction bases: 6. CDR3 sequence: CASSESRTGARETQYF. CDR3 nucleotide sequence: TGCGCCAGCAGTGAGTCGCGGACAGGGGCACGAGAGACCCAGTACTTC.

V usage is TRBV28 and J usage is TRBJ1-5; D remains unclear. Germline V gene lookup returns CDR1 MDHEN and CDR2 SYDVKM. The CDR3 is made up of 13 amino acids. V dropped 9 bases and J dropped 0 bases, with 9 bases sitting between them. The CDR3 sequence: CASCTYSNQPQHF. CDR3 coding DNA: TGTGCCAGTTGCACCTATAGCAATCAGCCCCAGCATTTT.

Written as DNA, the CDR3 is TGTGCCAGTAGTCTCCCAACAGGGGTAGTCGATGAGCAGTTCTTC. Encoded protein: CASSLPTGVVDEQFF. The chain couples TRBV19 to TRBJ2-1; 7 bases are shared with TRBD1. CDR3 size: 15 residues. Germline lookup yields CDR1 LNHDA and CDR2 SQIVND (reference sequence). The V gene end was trimmed by 5 bases and the J gene end by 8 bases; junction bases not matched to a gene: 12.

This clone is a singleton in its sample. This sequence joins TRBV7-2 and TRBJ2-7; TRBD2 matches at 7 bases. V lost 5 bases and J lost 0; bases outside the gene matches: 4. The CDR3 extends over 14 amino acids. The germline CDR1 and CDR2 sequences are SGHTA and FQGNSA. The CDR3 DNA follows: TGTGCCAGCAGCCAAACTAGCGACTCCTACGAGCAGTACTTC. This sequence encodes CASSQTSDSYEQYF.